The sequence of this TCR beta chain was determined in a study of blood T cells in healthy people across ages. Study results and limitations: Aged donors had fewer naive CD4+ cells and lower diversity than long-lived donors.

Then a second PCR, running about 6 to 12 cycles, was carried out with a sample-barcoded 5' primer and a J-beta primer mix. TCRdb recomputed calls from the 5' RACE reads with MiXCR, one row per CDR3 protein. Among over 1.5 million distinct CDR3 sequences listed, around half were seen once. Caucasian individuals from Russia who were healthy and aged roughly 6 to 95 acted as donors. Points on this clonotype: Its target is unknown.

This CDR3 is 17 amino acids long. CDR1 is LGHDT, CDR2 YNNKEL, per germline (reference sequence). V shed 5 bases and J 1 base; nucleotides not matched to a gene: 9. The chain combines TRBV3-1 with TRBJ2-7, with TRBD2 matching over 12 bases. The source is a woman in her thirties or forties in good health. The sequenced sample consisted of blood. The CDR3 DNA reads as TGTGCCAGCAGCACACAGAAACTAGCGGGGGGATCCTACGAGCAGTACTTC. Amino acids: CASSTQKLAGGSYEQYF.